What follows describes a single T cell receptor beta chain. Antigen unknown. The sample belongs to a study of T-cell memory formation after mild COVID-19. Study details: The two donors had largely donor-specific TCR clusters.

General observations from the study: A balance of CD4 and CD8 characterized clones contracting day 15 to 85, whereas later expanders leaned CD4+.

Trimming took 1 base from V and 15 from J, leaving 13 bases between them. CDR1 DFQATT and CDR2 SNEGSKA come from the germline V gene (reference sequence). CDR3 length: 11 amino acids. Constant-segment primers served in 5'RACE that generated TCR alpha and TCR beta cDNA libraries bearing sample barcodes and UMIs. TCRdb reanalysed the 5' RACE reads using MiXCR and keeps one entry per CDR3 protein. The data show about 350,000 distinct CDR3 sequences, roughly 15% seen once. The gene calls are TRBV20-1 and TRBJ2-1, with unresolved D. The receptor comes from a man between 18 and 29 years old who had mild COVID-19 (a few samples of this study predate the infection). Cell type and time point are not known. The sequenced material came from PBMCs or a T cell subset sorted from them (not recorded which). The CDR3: CSARGLAGWFF. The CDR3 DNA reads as TGCAGTGCTAGAGGACTGGCCGGGTGGTTCTTC.